These 30 T cell receptor beta chains were sequenced from one sample in a study of blood T cell repertoires in COVID-19. Produced via immunoSEQ multiplex PCR; TCRdb's table is partial and in-frame only. This sample yields 77,000 or so clones, of which around 76% are seen a single time; around 28% belongs to the top ten. Source material: peripheral blood. These receptor sequences come from a woman of 80 years or more with active or convalescent COVID-19.

This chain links TRBV28 with TRBJ1-3; 7 bases fit TRBD1. V shed 6 bases and J 8 bases; nucleotides not matched to a gene: 7. Per the germline V gene, CDR1 is MDHEN and CDR2 is SYDVKM. This CDR3 is built from 13 residues. The CDR3 bases are TGTGCCAGCAGACGACAGGGCGTGGACACCATATATTTT. Translating it yields CASRRQGVDTIYF.

J is TRBJ2-2 and V is TRBV19; possible D gene TRBD2, 6 bases. Germline V gene lookup returns CDR1 LNHDA and CDR2 SQIVND (reference sequence). The CDR3 consists of 16 residues. V lost 8 bases to trimming and J lost 1 base, with 17 bases between them. Here the CDR3 DNA reads TGTGCCAGTGGCCCCGTGCGGGGCTTGAACACCGGGGAGCTGTTTTTT. Its protein product is CASGPVRGLNTGELFF.

V gene TRBV6-1 combines with J gene TRBJ1-4; 8 positions match TRBD1. This CDR3 region has 19 residues. V shed 1 base, J shed 2 bases, and the junction held 12 bases outside the gene matches. The germline gives CDR1 MNHNS, CDR2 SASEGT. CDR3 in DNA: TGTGCCAGCAGTGAAGGATCCCTACAGGGGGAGGGGACTAATGAAAAACTGTTTTTT. Translation: CASSEGSLQGEGTNEKLFF.

This clone came up a few times. This chain links TRBV9 with TRBJ1-6; perhaps TRBD1 as D (5 bases). The V end was cut by 4 bases, the J end by 8 bases, with 13 bases between. This CDR3 comprises 14 residues. Germline CDR1 reads SGDLS; CDR2 reads YYNGEE. The CDR3 is CASSPSGGYSPLHF. CDR3 coding DNA: TGTGCCAGCAGCCCCTCCGGGGGTTATTCACCCCTCCACTTT.

This chain connects TRBV5-1 to TRBJ1-2; 7 bases map to TRBD1. This CDR3 comprises 14 residues. In germline, CDR1 is SGHRS, CDR2 YFSETQ. V was pared by 4 bases and J by 2 bases, with 5 bases of the junction left unmatched. The CDR3 region has the DNA TGCGCCAGCAGCGTAGGGGACAGCAACTATGGCTACACCTTC. This sequence encodes CASSVGDSNYGYTF.

The chain couples TRBV6-5 to TRBJ1-5; perhaps TRBD1 as D (6 bases). Trimming took 4 bases from V and 6 from J, leaving 19 bases between them. The CDR3 extends over 16 amino acids. Germline V CDR1 and CDR2: MNHEY, SVGAGI. This chain's CDR3 is CASSSPGREGGQPQHF. Here the CDR3 DNA reads TGTGCCAGCAGTTCGCCGGGCAGGGAAGGGGGTCAGCCCCAGCATTTT.

The rearrangement uses TRBV27 and TRBJ1-4, with 7 bases aligning to TRBD1. Germline loops: CDR1 MNHEY, CDR2 SMNVEV (reference sequence). The CDR3 totals 16 residues. V trimming: 4 bases; J trimming: 6 bases; junction bases outside the gene matches: 11. Here the CDR3 reads CASSYGTGTADEKLFF. The CDR3 DNA reads as TGTGCCAGCAGTTACGGTACCGGGACAGCAGATGAAAAACTGTTTTTT.

The V and J genes are TRBV10-3 and TRBJ2-5, with D possibly being TRBD2 (6 bases). The CDR3 spans 14 residues. V was cut by 4 bases and J by 1 base, with 10 bases left in between. Germline V gene lookup returns CDR1 ENHRY and CDR2 SYGVKD. CDR3 protein: CAISVPGGQETQYF. The CDR3 region has the DNA TGTGCCATCAGTGTACCCGGGGGCCAAGAGACCCAGTACTTC.

The rearrangement links TRBV6-1 to TRBJ1-1, with D maybe TRBD1 (5 bases). The CDR3 is made up of 14 amino acids. Trimming stripped 2 bases from V and 5 bases from J, with 12 bases between. The germline gives CDR1 MNHNS, CDR2 SASEGT. The DNA of the CDR3 is TGTGCCAGCAGTGAACTTCAGGGAAGGACTGAAGCTTTCTTT. This encodes CASSELQGRTEAFF.

This clone was counted a few times. This chain joins TRBV6-2 or TRBV6-3 and TRBJ1-5; possibly TRBD1 for D (5 bases). Germline V gives CDR1 MNHEY, CDR2 SVGEGT. Trimming shortened V by 2 bases and J by 3 bases, and 8 bases separated the two germline ends. The CDR3 is 14 amino acids. Here the CDR3 DNA reads TGTGCCAGCAGTTACGACAGTTTCAATCAGCCCCAGCATTTT. Translated: CASSYDSFNQPQHF.

About this clone itself: An end of the junction differs from the germline gene, which may be a read error. This chain joins TRBV18 and TRBJ2-2, with a possible D match to TRBD2 (5 bases). The V gene's germline CDR1 is KGHSH and CDR2 LQKENI. This CDR3 is built from 13 residues. The CDR3 loop is CASSVGNPGELFF. As DNA, the CDR3 is TGTGCCAGCTCCGTCGGGAACCCCGGGGAGCTGTTTTTT.

Only one count was recorded for this clone. V and J are TRBV11-2 and TRBJ2-7, with 7 bases aligning to TRBD1. Germline loops: CDR1 SGHAT, CDR2 FQNNGV. The CDR3 runs to 14 residues. J lost 2 bases, V lost 3 bases, and 4 bases had no gene match. CDR3 amino acids: CASSFGDSTYEQYF. CDR3 coding DNA: TGTGCCAGCAGCTTTGGGGACAGTACCTACGAGCAGTACTTC.

The chain recombines TRBV5-1 with TRBJ2-1; 8 positions agree with TRBD1. This CDR3 spans 17 amino acids. V lost 0 bases, J lost 4 bases, and 9 bases stayed unmatched. Germline values: CDR1 SGHRS, CDR2 YFSETQ. The CDR3 DNA follows: TGCGCCAGCAGCTTGGTAGGTGGCAGGACAGGGTACAATGAGCAGTTCTTC. Its protein product is CASSLVGGRTGYNEQFF.

In this sample, this clone turned up once. The gene calls are TRBV6-2 or TRBV6-3 and TRBJ1-6, with D possibly matching TRBD1 (5 bases). V shed 5 bases and J shed 7 bases, with 12 bases lying between them. The CDR3 is 14 amino acids. Per the germline V gene, CDR1 is MNHEY and CDR2 is SVGEGT. CDR3 region: CASSKDGGNSPLHF. DNA of the CDR3: TGTGCCAGCAGTAAGGACGGGGGGAATTCACCCCTCCACTTT.

The J gene is TRBJ1-5, the V gene TRBV7-6; tentatively, D is TRBD1 (6 bases). The CDR3 extends over 13 amino acids. CDR1 SGHVS and CDR2 FNYEAQ come from the germline V gene. Trimming left V 5 bases short and J 5 bases short, with 10 bases between. The CDR3 region is CASSQGPDQPQHF. DNA for the CDR3: TGTGCCAGCAGCCAGGGGCCCGATCAGCCCCAGCATTTT.

This clone was observed a handful of times. The gene calls are TRBV30 and TRBJ2-7; 10 positions agree with TRBD1. The CDR3 loop spans 15 amino acids. V dropped 0 bases and J dropped 7; count of bases not matched to a gene: 9. Per the germline V gene, CDR1 is GTSNPN and CDR2 is SVGIG (reference sequence). The CDR3 protein is CAWSVKGGQGVEQYF. The CDR3 DNA sequence: TGTGCCTGGAGTGTAAAGGGTGGACAGGGGGTTGAGCAGTACTTC.

This chain joins TRBV7-8 and TRBJ1-5; TRBD1 matches 7 bases. V lost 7 bases and J lost 5; bases outside the gene matches: 2. Germline V gene data show CDR1 as SGHVS and CDR2 as FQNEAQ. The CDR3 contains 12 residues. CDR3 nucleotides: TGTGCCAGCACAACAGGGGATCAGCCCCAGCATTTT. As protein: CASTTGDQPQHF.

The V call is TRBV7-8, the J call TRBJ2-7; 8 bases fit TRBD1. With V trimmed by 5 bases and J by 3 bases, 6 bases remained unmatched. CDR3 size: 14 residues. CDR1 is SGHVS and CDR2 is FQNEAQ in the germline V gene. The CDR3 spells CASSPGTGIYEQYF. CDR3 coding DNA: TGTGCCAGCAGCCCCGGGACAGGCATCTACGAGCAGTACTTC.

This sequence joins TRBV19 and TRBJ1-5; 9 bases are shared with TRBD1. Unmatched junction bases numbered 14, after V lost 7 bases and J lost 4 bases. The CDR3 is made up of 17 amino acids. Looked up from germline, CDR1 is LNHDA and CDR2 is SQIVND (reference sequence). CDR3: CASKRLSTGGVNQPQHF. The CDR3 DNA is TGTGCCAGTAAACGACTATCGACAGGGGGAGTAAATCAGCCCCAGCATTTT.

The chain carries TRBV6-5 and TRBJ2-3, with D tentatively TRBD2 (6 bases). The V gene lost 8 bases and the J gene lost 3 bases, with 15 bases spanning the gap. CDR1 is MNHEY and CDR2 is SVGAGI in the germline V gene. CDR3 length: 14 amino acids. Written as DNA, the CDR3 is TGTGCCAGCGCAACTAGCCCAGGGACAGATACGCAGTATTTT. Amino acid sequence: CASATSPGTDTQYF.

This clone was seen only a few times. The chain carries TRBV4-2 and TRBJ2-7, with 9 bases aligning to TRBD1. CDR3 length: 15 residues. The germline gives CDR1 LGHNA, CDR2 YNFKEQ. V dropped 1 base and J dropped 5; count of bases not matched to a gene: 6. The CDR3 spells CASSQVGQGSNEQYF. The CDR3 DNA reads TGTGCCAGCAGCCAAGTTGGACAGGGGAGCAACGAGCAGTACTTC.

This clone occurred a few times. V and J are TRBV11-3 and TRBJ2-3; 13 bases align to TRBD2. V gave up 4 bases and J gave up 9 bases; unmatched junction bases: 10. Germline assignment: CDR1 SGHNT and CDR2 YENEEA. The CDR3 is 16 residues long. The CDR3 region is CASSSRLAGGSGTQYF. As DNA, the CDR3 is TGTGCCAGCAGCTCCCGACTAGCGGGGGGTAGTGGGACGCAGTATTTT.

V is TRBV6-2 or TRBV6-3 and J is TRBJ2-7; 10 positions match TRBD1. CDR1 MNHEY and CDR2 SVGEGT come from the germline V gene. CDR3 size: 17 residues. Trimming at V came to 2 bases and at J to 3 bases, leaving 10 bases not matched to a gene. CDR3 region: CASSYGALGDRGYEQYF. The CDR3 DNA reads as TGTGCCAGCAGTTACGGGGCCCTAGGGGACAGGGGCTACGAGCAGTACTTC.

The genes are TRBV24-1 and TRBJ2-7; TRBD1 matches 11 bases. V lost 3 bases, J lost 3 bases, and 3 bases stayed unmatched. The CDR3 contains 15 residues. CDR1 is KGHDR and CDR2 is SFDVKD in the germline V gene. The chain's CDR3 is CATSDPGTGGYEQYF. DNA of the CDR3: TGTGCCACCAGTGATCCCGGGACAGGGGGCTACGAGCAGTACTTC.

In its sample, this clone was seen many times. V is TRBV7-9 and J is TRBJ2-4; tentatively, D is TRBD1 (6 bases). There are 17 residues in the CDR3. Germline CDR1 and CDR2: SEHNR and FQNEAQ (reference sequence). Trimming shortened V by 4 bases and J by 1 base, and 17 bases separated the two germline ends. The CDR3 region has the DNA TGTGCCAGCAGCTCCTTAGGACAGAACGACGCCAAAAACATTCAGTACTTC. Translation gives CASSSLGQNDAKNIQYF.

The chain joins TRBV2 to TRBJ1-1; D is possibly TRBD1 (6 bases). This CDR3 region has 11 residues. Per germline, CDR1 SNHLY and CDR2 FYNNEI. V was trimmed by 2 bases and J by 11 bases, leaving 9 bases between them. The CDR3, as DNA: TGTGCCAGCAGTGAAACAGGGATCGCTTTCTTT. Amino acid sequence: CASSETGIAFF.

V and J are TRBV7-2 and TRBJ1-3; D is possibly TRBD1 (6 bases). The CDR3 runs to 14 residues. Germline-derived CDR1 and CDR2 are SGHTA and FQGNSA. V was trimmed by 2 bases and J by 4 bases, leaving 9 bases between them. CDR3 bases: TGTGCCAGCAGCTTATCAGGGGTAGGAAACACCATATATTTT. Translating it yields CASSLSGVGNTIYF.

This chain uses TRBV30 with TRBJ2-3; TRBD2 matches 10 bases. The CDR3 spans 17 residues. After removal of 4 bases from V and 0 bases from J, the junction contained 10 bases not matched to a gene. Germline CDR1 GTSNPN, CDR2 SVGIG (reference sequence). CDR3 nucleotide sequence: TGTGCCTGGACCATAGCGGGGGGCTTTTCTAGCACAGATACGCAGTATTTT. It encodes CAWTIAGGFSSTDTQYF.

A remark on this clone: One junction end does not reproduce the germline sequence, and a read error may be involved. The CDR3 region is CASTYRGDSDEQYF. The CDR3 region has the DNA TGCGCCAGCACATACAGGGGGGACTCCGACGAGCAGTACTTC. J is TRBJ2-7 and V is TRBV5-1; 8 nucleotides agree with TRBD1. The CDR3 length is 14 residues. Per germline, CDR1 SGHRS and CDR2 YFSETQ.

The rearrangement uses TRBV11-2 and TRBJ1-6; 7 positions match TRBD1. Germline trimming cut 3 bases from V and 6 bases from J; bases unmatched to any gene: 11. The CDR3 runs to 17 residues. The germline V gene encodes CDR1 SGHAT and CDR2 FQNNGV. CDR3 DNA sequence: TGTGCCAGCAGCTTTATGGGACAGCCCTTGGGTAATTCACCCCTCCACTTT. Translated, it gives CASSFMGQPLGNSPLHF. Together with reference TRBV11-2 and TRBJ1-6, the CDR3 gives the full variable domain: EAGVAQSPRYKIIEKRQSVAFWCNPISGHATLYWYQQILGQGPKLLIQFQNNGVVDDSQLPKDRFSAERLKGVDSTLKIQPAKLEDSAVYLCASSFMGQPLGNSPLHFGNGTRLTVT.